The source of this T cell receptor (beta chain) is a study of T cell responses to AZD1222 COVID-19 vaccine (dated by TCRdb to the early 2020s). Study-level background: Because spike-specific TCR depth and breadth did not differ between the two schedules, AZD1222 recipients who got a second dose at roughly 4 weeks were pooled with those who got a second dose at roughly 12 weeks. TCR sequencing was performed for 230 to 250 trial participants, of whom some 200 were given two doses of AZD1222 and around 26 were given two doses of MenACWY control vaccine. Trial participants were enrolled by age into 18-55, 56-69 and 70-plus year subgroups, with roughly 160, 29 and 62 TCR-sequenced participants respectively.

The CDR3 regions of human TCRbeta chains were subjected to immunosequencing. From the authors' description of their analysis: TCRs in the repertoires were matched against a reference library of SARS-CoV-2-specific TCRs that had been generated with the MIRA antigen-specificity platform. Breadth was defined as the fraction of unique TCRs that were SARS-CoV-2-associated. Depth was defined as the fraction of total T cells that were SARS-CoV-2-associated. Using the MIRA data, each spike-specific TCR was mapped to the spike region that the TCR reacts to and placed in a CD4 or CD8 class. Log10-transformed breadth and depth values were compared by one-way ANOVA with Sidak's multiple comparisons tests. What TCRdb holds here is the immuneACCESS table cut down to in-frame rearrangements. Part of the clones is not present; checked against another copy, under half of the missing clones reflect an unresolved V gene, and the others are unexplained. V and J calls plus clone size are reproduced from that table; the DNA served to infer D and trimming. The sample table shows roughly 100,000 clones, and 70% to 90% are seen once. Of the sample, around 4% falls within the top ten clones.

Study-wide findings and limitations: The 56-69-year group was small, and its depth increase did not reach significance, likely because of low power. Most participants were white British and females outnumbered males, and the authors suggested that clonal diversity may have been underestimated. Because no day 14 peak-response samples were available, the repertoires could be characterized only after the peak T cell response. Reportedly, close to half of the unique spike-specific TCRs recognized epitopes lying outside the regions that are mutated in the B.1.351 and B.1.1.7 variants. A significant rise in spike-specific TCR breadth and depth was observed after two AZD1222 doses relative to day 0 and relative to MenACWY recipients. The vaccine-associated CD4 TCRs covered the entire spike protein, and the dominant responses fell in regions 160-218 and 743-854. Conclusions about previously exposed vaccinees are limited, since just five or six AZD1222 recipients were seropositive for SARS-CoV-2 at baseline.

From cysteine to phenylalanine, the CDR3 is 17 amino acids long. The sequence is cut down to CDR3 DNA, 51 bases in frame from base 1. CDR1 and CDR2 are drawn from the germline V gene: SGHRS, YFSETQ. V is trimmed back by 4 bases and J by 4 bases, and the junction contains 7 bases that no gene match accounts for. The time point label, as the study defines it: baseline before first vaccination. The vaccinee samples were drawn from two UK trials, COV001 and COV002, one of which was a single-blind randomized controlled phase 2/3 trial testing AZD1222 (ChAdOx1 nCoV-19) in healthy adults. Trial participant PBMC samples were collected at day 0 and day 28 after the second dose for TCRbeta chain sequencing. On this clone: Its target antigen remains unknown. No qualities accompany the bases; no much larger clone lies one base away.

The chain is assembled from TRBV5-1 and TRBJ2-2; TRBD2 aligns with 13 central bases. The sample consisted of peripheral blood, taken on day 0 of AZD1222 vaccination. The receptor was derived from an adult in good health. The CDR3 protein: CASSAVLAGGPTGELFF. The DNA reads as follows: TGCGCCAGCAGCGCCGTACTAGCGGGGGGGCCCACCGGGGAGCTGTTTTTT.